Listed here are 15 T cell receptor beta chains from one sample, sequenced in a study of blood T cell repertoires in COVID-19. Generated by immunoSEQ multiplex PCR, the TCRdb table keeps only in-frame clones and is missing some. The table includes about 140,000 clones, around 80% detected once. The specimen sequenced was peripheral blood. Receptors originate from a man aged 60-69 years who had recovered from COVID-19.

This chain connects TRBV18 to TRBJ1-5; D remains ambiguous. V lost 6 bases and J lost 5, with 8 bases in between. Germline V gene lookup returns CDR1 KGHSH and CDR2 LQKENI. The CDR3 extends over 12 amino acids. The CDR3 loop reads CASSRYDQPQHF. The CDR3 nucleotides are TGTGCCAGCTCCCGCTATGATCAGCCCCAGCATTTT. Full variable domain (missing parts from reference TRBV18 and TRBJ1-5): NAGVMQNPRHLVRRRGQEARLRCSPMKGHSHVYWYRQLPEEGLKFMVYLQKENIIDESGMPKERFSAEFPKEGPSILRIQQVVRGDSAAYFCASSRYDQPQHFGDGTRLSIL.

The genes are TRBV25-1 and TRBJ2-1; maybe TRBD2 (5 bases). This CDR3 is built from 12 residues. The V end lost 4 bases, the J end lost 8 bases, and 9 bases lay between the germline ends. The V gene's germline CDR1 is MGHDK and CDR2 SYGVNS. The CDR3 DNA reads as TGTGCCAGCAGTGGGACTCACCATGAGCAGTTCTTC. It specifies CASSGTHHEQFF.

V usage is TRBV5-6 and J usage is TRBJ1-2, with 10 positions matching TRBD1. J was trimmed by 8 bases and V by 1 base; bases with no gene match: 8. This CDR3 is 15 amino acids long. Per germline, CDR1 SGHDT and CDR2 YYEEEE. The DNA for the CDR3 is TGTGCCAGCAGCTTGTCCCCGGACAGGGGGTACGGCTACACCTTC. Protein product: CASSLSPDRGYGYTF.

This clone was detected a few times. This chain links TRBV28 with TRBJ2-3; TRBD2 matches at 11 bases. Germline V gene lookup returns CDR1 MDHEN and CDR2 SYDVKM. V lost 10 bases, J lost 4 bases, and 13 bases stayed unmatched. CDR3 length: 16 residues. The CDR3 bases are TGTGCCACGTACTCCCCGCTAGCGGGAGGAGCAGATACGCAGTATTTT. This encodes CATYSPLAGGADTQYF.

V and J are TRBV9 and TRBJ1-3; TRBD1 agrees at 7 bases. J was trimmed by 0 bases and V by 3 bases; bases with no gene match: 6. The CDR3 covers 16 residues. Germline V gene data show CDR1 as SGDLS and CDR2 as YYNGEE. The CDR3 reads CASSAQGQSSGNTIYF. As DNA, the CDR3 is TGTGCCAGCAGCGCCCAGGGACAGAGCTCTGGAAACACCATATATTTT.

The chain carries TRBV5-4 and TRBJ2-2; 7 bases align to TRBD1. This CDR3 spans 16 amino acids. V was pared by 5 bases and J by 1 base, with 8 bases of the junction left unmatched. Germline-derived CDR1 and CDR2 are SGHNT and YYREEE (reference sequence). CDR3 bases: TGTGCCAGCAGTTCCCGACAGGGACAGAACACCGGGGAGCTGTTTTTT. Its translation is CASSSRQGQNTGELFF.

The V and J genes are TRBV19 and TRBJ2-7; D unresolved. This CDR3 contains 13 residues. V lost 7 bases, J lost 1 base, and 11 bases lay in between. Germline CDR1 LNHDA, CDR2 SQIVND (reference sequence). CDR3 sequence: CASKSESSYEQYF. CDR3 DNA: TGTGCCAGTAAGTCCGAGTCTTCCTACGAGCAGTACTTC. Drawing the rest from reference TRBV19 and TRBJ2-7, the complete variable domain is DGGITQSPKYLFRKEGQNVTLSCEQNLNHDAMYWYRQDPGQGLRLIYYSQIVNDFQKGDIAEGYSVSREKKESFPLTVTSAQKNPTAFYLCASKSESSYEQYFGPGTRLTVT.

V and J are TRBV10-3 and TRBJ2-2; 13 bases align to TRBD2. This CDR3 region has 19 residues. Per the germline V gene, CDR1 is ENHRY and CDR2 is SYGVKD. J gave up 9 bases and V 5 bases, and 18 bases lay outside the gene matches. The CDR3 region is CAISTGLAGAQDTGRELFF. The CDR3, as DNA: TGTGCCATCAGTACAGGACTAGCGGGAGCCCAAGACACCGGAAGGGAGCTGTTTTTT.

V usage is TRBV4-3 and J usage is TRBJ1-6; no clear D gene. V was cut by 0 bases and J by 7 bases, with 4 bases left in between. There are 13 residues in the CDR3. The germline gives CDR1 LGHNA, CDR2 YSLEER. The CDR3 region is CASSQDRNSPLHF. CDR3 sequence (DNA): TGCGCCAGCAGCCAAGACAGGAATTCACCCCTCCACTTT.

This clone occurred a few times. This chain's CDR3 is CATSRDLARDSYEQYF. CDR3 sequence (DNA): TGTGCCACCAGCAGAGATCTGGCCAGGGACTCCTACGAGCAGTACTTC. The gene calls are TRBV15 and TRBJ2-7; a possible D gene is TRBD1 (5 bases). The CDR3 consists of 16 residues. CDR1 and CDR2 from the germline V gene are LNHNV and YYDKDF (reference sequence). The V and J ends lost 0 bases and 0 bases respectively, with 12 bases between them.

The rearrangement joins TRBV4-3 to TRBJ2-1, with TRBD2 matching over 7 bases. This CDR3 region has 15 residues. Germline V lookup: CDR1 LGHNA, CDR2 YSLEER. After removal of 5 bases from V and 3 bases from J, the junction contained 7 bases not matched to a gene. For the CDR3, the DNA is TGCGCCAGCAGCGATCGACTAGCTAACTACAATGAGCAGTTCTTC. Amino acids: CASSDRLANYNEQFF.

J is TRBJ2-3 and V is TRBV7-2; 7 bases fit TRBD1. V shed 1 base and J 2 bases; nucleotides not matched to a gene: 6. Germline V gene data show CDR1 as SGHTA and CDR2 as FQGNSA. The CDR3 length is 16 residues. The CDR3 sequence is CASSLVGGFFTDTQYF. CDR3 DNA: TGTGCCAGCAGCTTAGTAGGGGGCTTCTTCACAGATACGCAGTATTTT.

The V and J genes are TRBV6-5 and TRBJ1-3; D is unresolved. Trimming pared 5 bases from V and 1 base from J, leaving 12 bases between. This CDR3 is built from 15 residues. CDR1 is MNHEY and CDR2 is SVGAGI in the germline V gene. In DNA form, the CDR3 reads TGTGCCAGCAGTCAACATTGGAGTTCTGGAAACACCATATATTTT. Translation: CASSQHWSSGNTIYF.

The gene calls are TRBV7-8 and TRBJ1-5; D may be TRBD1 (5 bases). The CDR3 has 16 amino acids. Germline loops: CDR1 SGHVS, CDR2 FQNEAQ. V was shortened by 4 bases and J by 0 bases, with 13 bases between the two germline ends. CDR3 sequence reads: CASSSGQSYSNQPQHF. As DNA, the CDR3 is TGTGCCAGCAGCTCAGGGCAGTCCTATAGCAATCAGCCCCAGCATTTT.

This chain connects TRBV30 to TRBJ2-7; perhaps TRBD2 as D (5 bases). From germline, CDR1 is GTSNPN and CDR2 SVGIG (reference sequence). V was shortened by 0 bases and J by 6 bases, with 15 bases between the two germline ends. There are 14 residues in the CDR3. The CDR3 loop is CAWSVGLSPGEQYF. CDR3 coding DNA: TGTGCCTGGAGTGTAGGACTCTCACCCGGCGAGCAGTACTTC.